This T cell receptor beta chain is from a study of radiotherapy plus CTLA-4 blockade in lung cancer. Study context: There were objective responses in approximately 20% of patients, and over 25% had disease control. Study results and caveats: Tumor-origin TCR clones grew in blood after radiotherapy plus ipilimumab.

The germline CDR1 and CDR2 sequences are SGDLS and YYNGEE. Losses at the gene ends were 4 bases for V and 7 bases for J; bases not matched to a gene: 13. This CDR3 region has 16 residues. This clone was counted once. What it recognizes is unknown. The method was immunoSEQ multiplex PCR; TCRdb's version includes in-frame clones alone and lacks a portion of them. The sample carries approximately 57,000 clones, about 80% recorded once. Ipilimumab CTLA-4 blockade and focal radiation were given to patients with chemo-refractory metastatic non-small-cell lung cancer. This chain connects TRBV9 to TRBJ2-1, with TRBD2 identical over 8 bases. This sequence originates from a human donor with non-small cell lung cancer whose response to radiotherapy plus ipilimumab could not be evaluated. The sequenced sample was peripheral blood, obtained from a patient treated with radiotherapy plus ipilimumab. The CDR3 nucleotides read TGTGCCAGCAGCTATTCTAGCGGGCAAACGGGGAATGAGCAGTTCTTC. This gives the protein CASSYSSGQTGNEQFF.